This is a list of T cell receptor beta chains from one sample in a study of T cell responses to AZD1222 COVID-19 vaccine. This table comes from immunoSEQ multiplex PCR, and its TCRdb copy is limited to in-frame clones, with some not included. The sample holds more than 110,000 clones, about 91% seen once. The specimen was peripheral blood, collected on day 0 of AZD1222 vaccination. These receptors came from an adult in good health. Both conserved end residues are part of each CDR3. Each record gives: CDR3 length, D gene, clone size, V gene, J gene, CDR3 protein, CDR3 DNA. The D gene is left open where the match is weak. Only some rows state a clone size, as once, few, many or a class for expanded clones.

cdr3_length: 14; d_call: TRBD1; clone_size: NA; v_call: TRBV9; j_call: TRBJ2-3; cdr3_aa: CASSEQGYTDTQYF; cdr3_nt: TGTGCCAGCAGCGAACAGGGGTACACAGATACGCAGTATTTT
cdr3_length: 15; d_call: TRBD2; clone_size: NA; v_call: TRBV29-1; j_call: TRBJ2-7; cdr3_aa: CSVKRDIAGPYEQYF; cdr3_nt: TGCAGCGTCAAAAGGGATATAGCGGGGCCCTACGAGCAGTACTTC
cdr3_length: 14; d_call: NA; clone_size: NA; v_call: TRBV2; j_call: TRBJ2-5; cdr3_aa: CASVTRDSGETQYF; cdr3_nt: TGTGCCTCCGTAACTCGGGACTCCGGAGAGACCCAGTACTTC
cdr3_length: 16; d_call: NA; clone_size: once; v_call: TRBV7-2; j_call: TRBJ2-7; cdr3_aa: CASSPSGAGLPYEQYF; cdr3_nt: TGTGCCAGCAGCCCCTCGGGGGCAGGCCTTCCCTACGAGCAGTACTTC
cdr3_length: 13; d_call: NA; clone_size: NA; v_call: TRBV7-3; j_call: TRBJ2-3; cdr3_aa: CASSPQNTDTQYF; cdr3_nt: TGTGCCAGCAGCCCCCAGAACACAGATACGCAGTATTTT
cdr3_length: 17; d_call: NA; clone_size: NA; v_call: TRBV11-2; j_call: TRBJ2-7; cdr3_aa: CASSLDSGFPLPGEQYF; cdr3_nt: TGTGCCAGCAGCTTAGATTCCGGGTTCCCACTACCGGGCGAGCAGTACTTC
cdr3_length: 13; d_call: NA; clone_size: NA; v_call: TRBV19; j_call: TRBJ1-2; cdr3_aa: CASSIQGSGGYTF; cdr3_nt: TGTGCCAGTAGTATTCAGGGTTCGGGCGGCTACACCTTC
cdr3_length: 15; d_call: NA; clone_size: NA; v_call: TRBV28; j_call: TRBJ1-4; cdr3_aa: CASTIGGVANEKLFF; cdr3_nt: TGTGCCAGCACTATTGGGGGCGTTGCTAATGAAAAACTGTTTTTT
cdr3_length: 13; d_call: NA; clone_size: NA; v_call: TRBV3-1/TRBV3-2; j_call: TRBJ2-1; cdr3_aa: CASSHLGGEEQFF; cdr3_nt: TGTGCCAGCAGCCATCTCGGGGGCGAAGAGCAGTTCTTC
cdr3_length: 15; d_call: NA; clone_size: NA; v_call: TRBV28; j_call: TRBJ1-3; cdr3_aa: CASSLTEISGNTIYF; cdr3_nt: TGTGCCAGCAGTTTGACGGAAATCTCTGGAAACACCATATATTTT
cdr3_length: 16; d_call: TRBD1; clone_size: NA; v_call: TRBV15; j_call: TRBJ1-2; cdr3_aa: CATSRERGQRVYGYTF; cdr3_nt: TGTGCCACCAGCAGAGAGAGGGGACAGAGGGTGTATGGCTACACCTTC
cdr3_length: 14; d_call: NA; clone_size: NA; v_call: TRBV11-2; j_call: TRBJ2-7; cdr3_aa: CASSSLARSYEQYF; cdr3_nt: TGTGCCAGCAGCTCCCTAGCGCGCTCCTACGAGCAGTACTTC
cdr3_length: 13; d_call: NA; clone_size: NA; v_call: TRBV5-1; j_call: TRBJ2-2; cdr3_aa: CASRQTNTGELFF; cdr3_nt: TGCGCCAGCAGGCAGACCAACACCGGGGAGCTGTTTTTT
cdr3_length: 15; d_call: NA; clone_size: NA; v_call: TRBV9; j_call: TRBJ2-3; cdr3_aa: CASSVAGTHTDTQYF; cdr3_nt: TGTGCCAGCAGCGTAGCCGGGACTCACACAGATACGCAGTATTTT
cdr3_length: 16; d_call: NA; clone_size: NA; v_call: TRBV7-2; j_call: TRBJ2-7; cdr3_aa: CASSKTGWTTSYEQYF; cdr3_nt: TGTGCCAGCAGCAAAACCGGGTGGACTACCAGTTACGAGCAGTACTTC
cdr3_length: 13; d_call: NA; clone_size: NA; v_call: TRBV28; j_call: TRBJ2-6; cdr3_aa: CASSISGANVLTF; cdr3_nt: TGTGCCAGCAGTATCTCTGGGGCCAACGTCCTGACTTTC